Shown below are 17 T cell receptor beta chains from a single sample sequenced in a study of technical replicates of blood from a handful of donors. Some clones are missing from TCRdb's copy, which holds only in-frame ones; the method was immunoSEQ multiplex PCR. The repertoire has 72,000 or so clones, 85% to 95% of them found once; the top ten carry about 0.4%. Source material: T cells isolated from PBMCs. The origin of the receptors is a human donor in good health.

The chain carries TRBV5-1 and TRBJ2-7; 9 nucleotides agree with TRBD1. Germline V CDR1 and CDR2: SGHRS, YFSETQ. The V segment lost 4 bases and the J segment 4 bases; nucleotides outside the gene matches: 9. The CDR3 contains 15 residues. CDR3 sequence: CASSPLGTGNYEQYF. The DNA of the CDR3 is TGCGCCAGCAGCCCCCTCGGGACAGGGAATTACGAGCAGTACTTC.

This clone is a singleton in its sample. J is TRBJ2-1 and V is TRBV5-6, with D possibly matching TRBD2 (5 bases). The V gene's germline CDR1 is SGHDT and CDR2 YYEEEE. The CDR3 contains 13 residues. Trimming pared 4 bases from V and 5 bases from J, leaving 10 bases between. CDR3 nucleotides: TGTGCCAGCAGCCTCAGGCGGGACAATGAGCAGTTCTTC. Its protein is CASSLRRDNEQFF.

V usage is TRBV27 and J usage is TRBJ1-5, with D tentatively TRBD1 (6 bases). V was clipped by 4 bases and J by 9 bases, with 22 bases between them. Per germline, CDR1 MNHEY and CDR2 SMNVEV (reference sequence). This CDR3 region has 16 residues. CDR3 sequence: CASSSRGGKPNAPQHF. CDR3 in DNA: TGTGCCAGCAGTTCCCGTGGGGGCAAGCCCAATGCGCCCCAGCATTTT.

The genes are TRBV30 and TRBJ2-7; a possible D gene is TRBD2 (7 bases). V lost 1 base and J 1 base, leaving 14 bases between the germline ends. There are 15 residues in the CDR3. Germline V gene lookup returns CDR1 GTSNPN and CDR2 SVGIG (reference sequence). CDR3 protein: CAWSEIGGGSYEQYF. CDR3 in DNA: TGTGCCTGGAGTGAAATAGGGGGGGGGTCCTACGAGCAGTACTTC.

The J gene is TRBJ1-5, the V gene TRBV18; 7 bases align to TRBD1. CDR1 KGHSH and CDR2 LQKENI come from the germline V gene. With 5 bases clipped from V and 4 bases from J, the junction kept 5 bases outside the gene matches. This CDR3 region has 14 residues. The CDR3 region has the DNA TGTGCCAGCTCATCCGGGACAGATAATCAGCCCCAGCATTTT. It codes for CASSSGTDNQPQHF. Full variable domain (outside the CDR3, taken from reference TRBV18 and TRBJ1-5): NAGVMQNPRHLVRRRGQEARLRCSPMKGHSHVYWYRQLPEEGLKFMVYLQKENIIDESGMPKERFSAEFPKEGPSILRIQQVVRGDSAAYFCASSSGTDNQPQHFGDGTRLSIL.

The CDR3 DNA reads as TGTGCCAGCAGCTTAGGAATAGAGCCCTACGAGCAGTACTTC. Amino acids: CASSLGIEPYEQYF. The chain joins TRBV11-3 to TRBJ2-7; D is uncertain. The CDR3 length is 14 residues. Trimming removed 1 base at V and 2 bases at J, with 9 bases between. Germline V gives CDR1 SGHNT, CDR2 YENEEA.

Only one count was recorded for this clone. V is TRBV7-3 and J is TRBJ2-7, with 7 positions matching TRBD2. Germline assignment: CDR1 SGHTA and CDR2 FQGTGA. The CDR3 is made up of 14 amino acids. The trim removed 5 bases at V and 6 bases at J, leaving 10 bases unmatched. In DNA, the CDR3 is TGTGCCAGCAGCCCCCGGGTGTCTAGCGGCGAGCAGTACTTC. It is translated as CASSPRVSSGEQYF.

This chain uses TRBV10-3 with TRBJ1-2; TRBD1 might be the D (6 bases). The CDR3 length is 14 residues. Trimming cost V 11 bases and J 6 bases, with 22 bases left between them. Looked up from germline, CDR1 is ENHRY and CDR2 is SYGVKD. Here the CDR3 DNA reads TGTGCCTCGAGCCGCGGGGGGCTCGGGAATGGCTACACCTTC. Its protein product is CASSRGGLGNGYTF.

This clone occurred once. The chain combines TRBV5-1 with TRBJ2-5; D gene ambiguous. From germline, CDR1 is SGHRS and CDR2 YFSETQ. The ends were cut back, 1 base at V and 5 bases at J, with 3 bases in the middle. The CDR3 has 11 residues. The DNA for the CDR3 is TGCGCCAGCAGCTTGCTGGAGACCCAGTACTTC. It translates to CASSLLETQYF.

The chain has TRBV6-5 and TRBJ2-7; D not certain. Trimming left V 5 bases short and J 1 base short, with 15 bases between. CDR1 and CDR2 from the germline V gene are MNHEY and SVGAGI. The CDR3 is 15 amino acids. CDR3 DNA sequence: TGTGCCAGCAGTAGGAGTGGTAGATTTTCCTACGAGCAGTACTTC. Amino acids: CASSRSGRFSYEQYF.

The chain combines TRBV11-1 with TRBJ2-5; TRBD1 agrees at 10 bases. The CDR3 contains 16 residues. The ends lost 5 bases at V and 5 bases at J; junction bases unmatched: 11. Germline V gene lookup returns CDR1 SGHAT and CDR2 FQDESV (reference sequence). The CDR3 loop is CASSQPGQGSKETQYF. CDR3 nucleotide sequence: TGTGCCAGCAGCCAACCGGGACAGGGGTCTAAGGAGACCCAGTACTTC. Together with reference TRBV11-1 and TRBJ2-5, the CDR3 gives the full variable domain: EAEVAQSPRYKITEKSQAVAFWCDPISGHATLYWYRQILGQGPELLVQFQDESVVDDSQLPKDRFSAERLKGVDSTLKIQPAELGDSAMYLCASSQPGQGSKETQYFGPGTRLLVL.

CDR3 nucleotide sequence: TGTGCCAGCAGCGTCACTATAGCTATGAACACTGAAGCTTTCTTT. Protein: CASSVTIAMNTEAFF. V is TRBV7-2 and J is TRBJ1-1; D gene ambiguous. V lost 5 bases, J lost 0 bases, and 13 bases lay in between. This CDR3 region has 15 residues. Germline CDR1 is SGHTA and CDR2 is FQGNSA.

The chain links TRBV28 to TRBJ1-1; unclear D gene. This CDR3 contains 11 residues. Per germline, CDR1 MDHEN and CDR2 SYDVKM. V shed 3 bases and J shed 8 bases, with 7 bases lying between them. The CDR3 DNA follows: TGTGCCAGCAGTTTTAACCTAGAAGCTTTCTTT. Translating gives CASSFNLEAFF.

This CDR3 reads CASSQGEGATEAFF. In DNA, the CDR3 is TGCGCCAGCAGCCAAGGTGAGGGGGCGACTGAAGCTTTCTTT. The chain recombines TRBV4-3 with TRBJ1-1, with 7 bases fitting TRBD1. V was pared by 1 base and J by 5 bases, with 4 bases of the junction left unmatched. This CDR3 has 14 residues. Per the germline V gene, CDR1 is LGHNA and CDR2 is YSLEER.

V gene TRBV11-1 combines with J gene TRBJ2-3; TRBD1 matches at 8 bases. CDR3 length equals 15 residues. CDR1 and CDR2 (germline): SGHAT, FQDESV (reference sequence). J lost 4 bases, V lost 5 bases, and 8 bases had no gene match. Here the CDR3 DNA reads TGTGCCAGCAGCGCAAGGACAGGGTGGGCAGATACGCAGTATTTT. Protein sequence: CASSARTGWADTQYF.

The chain links TRBV5-1 to TRBJ2-1, with 9 bases matching TRBD2. Germline CDR1 reads SGHRS; CDR2 reads YFSETQ. The CDR3 is 19 amino acids. J lost 6 bases, V lost 0 bases, and 16 bases had no gene match. In nucleotides, the CDR3 is TGCGCCAGCAGCTTGGAAGGTTGGGCGTCTAGCGGGATTGGCAATGAGCAGTTCTTC. It is translated as CASSLEGWASSGIGNEQFF.

V and J are TRBV27 and TRBJ1-4; D is perhaps TRBD1 (5 bases). Germline loops: CDR1 MNHEY, CDR2 SMNVEV (reference sequence). V lost 5 bases and J 7 bases, leaving 11 bases between the germline ends. The CDR3 has 13 amino acids. The CDR3 region has the DNA TGTGCCAGCAGTCCTTGGACAAGTGAAAAACTGTTTTTT. This codes for CASSPWTSEKLFF.